This T cell receptor (beta chain) was profiled in a study of human T cells and chemical hapten exposure (dated by TCRdb to the early 2020s). Notes on the research overall: For sensitization, 2% DPC in acetone was applied to a 2 cm by 2 cm area of upper inner arm skin. Patch testing was performed on the upper back with Finn chambers containing 0.01% DPC, and the patch tests were scored after 6 days according to International Contact Dermatitis Research Group standards. Peripheral blood TCR repertoire changes were tracked in vivo in alopecia patients during primary and secondary sensitization to the hapten diphenylcyclopropenone (DPC). Under 30 alopecia patients gave blood for TCR sequencing at one to four time points (pre-sensitization, 2, 6 and 24 weeks). Alopecia areata with under or over 50% scalp involvement, alopecia totalis and alopecia universalis were represented in the patient cohort, which was mostly female. Libraries were combined into a pool for sequencing, and differences in TCR yield between samples came mainly from small differences in library volumes within the pool. Throughout the approximately 24-week study period, patients were also given weekly therapeutic DPC doses on the scalp. Patient blood was sampled pre-sensitization (week 0) and at 2, 6 and about 24 weeks after DPC sensitization.

What the authors observed across the whole study: After repeated subsampling, the strength of the expansion versus patch-test correlation and the threshold at which it became significant changed. Expanded TCRs formed significantly more large CDR3 similarity clusters than pre-sensitization or healthy control sets, consistent with antigen-driven responses. The number of TCRs above 1 in 1000 frequency did not change with DPC sensitization; there was no evidence of global repertoire structure alterations. Patch test score was positively correlated with the number of PT1 expanded TCRs, with significance at thresholds 8, 16 and 32 but not at 4. All patients had alopecia, a presumed autoimmune disease, so their immune response might differ from that of healthy individuals.

Including cysteine and phenylalanine, the CDR3 has 17 amino acids. Only the CDR3 part of the read is kept: 51 bases, read in frame from the first base. Reading the germline V gene gives CDR1 MNHEY and CDR2 SVGEGT. V ends up 7 bases short and J 4 bases short, with an unmatched junction base count of 10. The protocol used for the library was RACE. Sequenced on a NextSeq 500. During library preparation, unique molecular identifiers were attached to individual cDNA molecules so that TCRs could be counted in a quantitative, reproducible way. For every blood RNA sample, sequencing covered both the TCR alpha and TCR beta chains. The paper's data handling went like this. A median of around 100,000 TCRs per sample was observed, with a range of roughly 23,224 to 700,000. The Decombinator software suite was used to annotate V, J and CDR3 in the TCR reads. For the PS versus PT1 abundance plots, all samples were subsampled to the same number of TCRs (28,000). Expanded TCRs were defined as absent before sensitization and observed at least eight times at the 2-week time point. The public reads were reprocessed in TCRdb via fastp at Q25 and MiXCR, keeping in-frame beta chains. Each CDR3 protein appears once, grouped with its most common genes and DNA. Here the V and J calls rest on TCRdb's processing, not on the authors' analysis. For this sample the table gives about 82,000 distinct CDR3 sequences, of which 13% were detected only once. Of the sample, more than 4.5% falls within the top ten clones.

What the time point label conveys for this sample: patch test 3, about 24 weeks after DPC sensitization. The label giving this sample's treatment or condition can be read as: therapeutic diphenylcyclopropenone sensitization with weekly scalp DPC. At every patch-test visit, the blood draw took place before the patch test was put on. To be eligible, patients had to be aged 18 to 70, diagnosed with alopecia and judged suitable for DPC therapy, while pregnant patients were excluded. Total RNA was extracted from unfractionated whole blood that had been collected in Tempus Blood RNA tubes. To note about this clonotype: Its antigen is still unknown. No base quality information exists; no much larger clone differs at one position.

The sample here was whole blood, taken in connection with sensitization to the hapten diphenylcyclopropenone (DPC). The sequence joins TRBV6-2 or TRBV6-3 to TRBJ2-2; the junction holds 12 bases that match TRBD2. This receptor was identified in a woman aged 45-65 years with alopecia areata. Some clones in this sample may be carry-over from other donors' samples. The bases read TGTGCCAGCACCAGATCTAGCGGGAGGGCCGGCACCGGGGAGCTGTTTTTT. This translates into CASTRSSGRAGTGELFF.